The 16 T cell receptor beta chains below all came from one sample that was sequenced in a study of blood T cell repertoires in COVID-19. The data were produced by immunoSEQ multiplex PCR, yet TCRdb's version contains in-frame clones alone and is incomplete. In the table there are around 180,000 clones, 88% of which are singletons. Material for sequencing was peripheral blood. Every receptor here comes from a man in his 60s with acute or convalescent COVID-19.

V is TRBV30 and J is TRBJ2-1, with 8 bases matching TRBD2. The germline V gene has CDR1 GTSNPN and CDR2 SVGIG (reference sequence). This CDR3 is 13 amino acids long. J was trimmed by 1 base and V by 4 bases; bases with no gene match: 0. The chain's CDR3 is CAWTSGSYNEQFF. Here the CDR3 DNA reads TGTGCCTGGACTAGCGGGTCCTACAATGAGCAGTTCTTC.

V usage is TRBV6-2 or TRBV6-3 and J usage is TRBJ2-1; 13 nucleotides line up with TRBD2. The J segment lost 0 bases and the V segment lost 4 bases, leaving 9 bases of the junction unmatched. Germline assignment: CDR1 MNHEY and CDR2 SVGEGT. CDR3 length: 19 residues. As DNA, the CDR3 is TGTGCCAGCAGTTCGCGACTAGCGGGGGGCTCTAGCTCCTACAATGAGCAGTTCTTC. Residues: CASSSRLAGGSSSYNEQFF.

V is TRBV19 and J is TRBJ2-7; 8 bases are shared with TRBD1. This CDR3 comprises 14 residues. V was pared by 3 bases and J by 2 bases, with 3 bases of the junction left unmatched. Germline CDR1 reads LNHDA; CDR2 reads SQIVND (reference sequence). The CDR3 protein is CASSIWDRPYEQYF. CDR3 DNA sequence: TGTGCCAGTAGTATTTGGGACAGGCCCTACGAGCAGTACTTC.

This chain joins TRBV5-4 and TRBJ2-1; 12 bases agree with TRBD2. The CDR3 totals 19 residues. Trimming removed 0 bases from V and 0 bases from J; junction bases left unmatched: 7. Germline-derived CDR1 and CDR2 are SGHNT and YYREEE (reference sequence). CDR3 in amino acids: CASSLGRTSGVNSYNEQFF. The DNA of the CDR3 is TGTGCCAGCAGCTTGGGCAGGACTAGCGGGGTTAACTCCTACAATGAGCAGTTCTTC.

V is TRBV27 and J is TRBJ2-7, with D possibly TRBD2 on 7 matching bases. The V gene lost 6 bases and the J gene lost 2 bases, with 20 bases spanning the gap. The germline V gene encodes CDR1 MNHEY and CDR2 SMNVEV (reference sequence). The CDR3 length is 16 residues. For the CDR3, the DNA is TGTGCCAGCAGCCCGTCGGGGGGCCTCAAAACCTACGAGCAGTACGTC. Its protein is CASSPSGGLKTYEQYV.

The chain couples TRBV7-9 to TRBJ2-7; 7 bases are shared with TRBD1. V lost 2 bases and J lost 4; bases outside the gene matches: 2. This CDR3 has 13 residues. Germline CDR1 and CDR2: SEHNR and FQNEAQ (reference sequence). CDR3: CASSLRGLYEQYF. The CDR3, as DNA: TGTGCCAGCAGCTTAAGGGGGCTGTACGAGCAGTACTTC.

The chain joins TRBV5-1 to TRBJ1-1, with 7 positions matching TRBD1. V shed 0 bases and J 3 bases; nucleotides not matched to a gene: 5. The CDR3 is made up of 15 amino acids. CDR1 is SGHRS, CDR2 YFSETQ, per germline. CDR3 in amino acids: CASSLAGRGDTEAFF. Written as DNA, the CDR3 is TGCGCCAGCAGCTTGGCCGGCAGGGGGGACACTGAAGCTTTCTTT.

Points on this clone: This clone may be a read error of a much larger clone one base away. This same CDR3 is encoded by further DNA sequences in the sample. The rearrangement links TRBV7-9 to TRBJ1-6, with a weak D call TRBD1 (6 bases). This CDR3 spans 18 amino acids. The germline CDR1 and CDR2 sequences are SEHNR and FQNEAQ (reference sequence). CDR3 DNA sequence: TGTGCCAGCAGTTTAGCCTCCTCAGGGGAAGTCCATAATTCACCCCTCCACTTT. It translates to CASSLASSGEVHNSPLHF.

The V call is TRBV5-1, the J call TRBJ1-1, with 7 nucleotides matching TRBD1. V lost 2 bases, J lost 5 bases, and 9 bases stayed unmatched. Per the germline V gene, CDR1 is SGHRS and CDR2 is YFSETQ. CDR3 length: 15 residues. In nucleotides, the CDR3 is TGCGCCAGCAGCTTCATAGGGGGCGGTGGTACTGAAGCTTTCTTT. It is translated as CASSFIGGGGTEAFF.

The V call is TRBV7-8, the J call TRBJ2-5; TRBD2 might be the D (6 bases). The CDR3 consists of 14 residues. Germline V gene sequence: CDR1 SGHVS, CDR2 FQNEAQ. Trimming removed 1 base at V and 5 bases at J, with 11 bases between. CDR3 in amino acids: CASSLETSQETQYF. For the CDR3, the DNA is TGTGCCAGCAGCTTAGAAACTAGCCAGGAGACCCAGTACTTC. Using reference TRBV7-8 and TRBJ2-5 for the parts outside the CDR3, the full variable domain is GAGVSQSPRYKVAKRGQDVALRCDPISGHVSLFWYQQALGQGPEFLTYFQNEAQLDKSGLPSDRFFAERPEGSVSTLKIQRTQQEDSAVYLCASSLETSQETQYFGPGTRLLVL.

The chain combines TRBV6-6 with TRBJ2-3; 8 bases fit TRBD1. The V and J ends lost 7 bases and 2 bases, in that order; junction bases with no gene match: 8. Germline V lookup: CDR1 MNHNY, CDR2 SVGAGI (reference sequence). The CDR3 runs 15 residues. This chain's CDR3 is CASNRGELNTDTQYF. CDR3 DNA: TGTGCCAGCAACAGGGGGGAGCTTAACACAGATACGCAGTATTTT.

The CDR3 spells CASGLGTGVTEAFF. The CDR3 DNA is TGTGCTAGTGGTTTGGGGACAGGGGTCACTGAAGCTTTCTTT. V and J are TRBV12-5 and TRBJ1-1; TRBD1 matches 9 bases. V was clipped by 1 base and J by 4 bases; unmatched bases: 1. The CDR3 has 14 residues. CDR1 is LGHNT, CDR2 FRNRAP, per germline.

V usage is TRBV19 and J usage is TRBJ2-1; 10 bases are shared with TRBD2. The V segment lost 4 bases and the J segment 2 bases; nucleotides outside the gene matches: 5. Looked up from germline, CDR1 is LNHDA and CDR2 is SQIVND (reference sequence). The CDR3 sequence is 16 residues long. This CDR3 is CASSTAGLATYNEQFF. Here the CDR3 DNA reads TGTGCCAGTAGTACCGCGGGACTAGCGACCTACAATGAGCAGTTCTTC.

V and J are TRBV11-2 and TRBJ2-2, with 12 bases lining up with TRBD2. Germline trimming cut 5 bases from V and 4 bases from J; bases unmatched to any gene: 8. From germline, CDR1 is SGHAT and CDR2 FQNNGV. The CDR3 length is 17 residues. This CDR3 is CASSRLRLAGATGELFF. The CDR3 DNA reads TGTGCCAGCAGCCGCCTCAGACTAGCGGGGGCCACCGGGGAGCTGTTTTTT.

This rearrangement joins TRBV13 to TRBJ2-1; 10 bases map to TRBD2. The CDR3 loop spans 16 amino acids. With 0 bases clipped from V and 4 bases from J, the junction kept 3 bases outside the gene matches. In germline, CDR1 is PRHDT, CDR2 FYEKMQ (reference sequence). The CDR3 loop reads CASSLGSGGAYNEQFF. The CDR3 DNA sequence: TGTGCCAGCAGCTTAGGGAGCGGGGGGGCTTACAATGAGCAGTTCTTC.

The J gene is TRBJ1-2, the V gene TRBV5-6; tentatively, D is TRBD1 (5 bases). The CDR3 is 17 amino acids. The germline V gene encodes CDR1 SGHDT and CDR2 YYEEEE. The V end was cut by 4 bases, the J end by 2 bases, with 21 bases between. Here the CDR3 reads CASSPILRGKLNYGYTF. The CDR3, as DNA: TGTGCCAGCAGCCCTATTCTGCGGGGGAAACTGAACTATGGCTACACCTTC.